Each of the 31 T cell receptor beta chains below was sequenced from the same sample in a study of beta chain features in type 1 diabetes. Investigators reverse transcribed all isolated RNA, so they sequenced expressed TCRB transcripts. Clones were read by immunoSEQ multiplex PCR, and TCRdb kept only the in-frame ones, dropping some. The profile shows 300,000 to 400,000 clones, 9.5% to 12% of them singletons. The sample was naive CD4+ T cells from blood. The source of these receptors is a woman aged 30 to 39 in good health.

The chain carries TRBV10-3 and TRBJ2-7; the D is unclear. Germline CDR1 reads ENHRY; CDR2 reads SYGVKD. V gave up 4 bases and J gave up 6 bases, with 16 bases separating them. There are 14 residues in the CDR3. CDR3 nucleotides: TGTGCCATCAGTGTGCCTCCTATTAGGAGCGAGCAGTACTTC. This translates into CAISVPPIRSEQYF.

The chain joins TRBV29-1 to TRBJ1-2; D remains ambiguous. Between the trimmed V and J ends, which lost 3 bases and 0 bases, there was a span of 11 bases. This CDR3 is built from 14 residues. The germline V gene has CDR1 SQVTM and CDR2 ANQGSEA. CDR3 bases: TGCAGCGTTGATATTCAACAGTCTAACTATGGCTACACCTTC. It specifies CSVDIQQSNYGYTF.

This clone was recorded a few times. This chain connects TRBV5-4 to TRBJ2-3, with D maybe TRBD2 (6 bases). This CDR3 is built from 15 residues. Trimming cost V 6 bases and J 0 bases, with 14 bases left between them. The V gene's germline CDR1 is SGHNT and CDR2 YYREEE (reference sequence). CDR3: CASTHGGTSTDTQYF. CDR3 DNA sequence: TGTGCCAGCACCCACGGCGGGACTAGCACAGATACGCAGTATTTT.

This clone was picked up a small number of times. The chain combines TRBV6-1 with TRBJ1-2, with a weak D call TRBD1 (6 bases). In germline, CDR1 is MNHNS, CDR2 SASEGT. The CDR3 extends over 12 amino acids. The ends were cut back, 4 bases at V and 4 bases at J, with 7 bases in the middle. The CDR3 reads CASSGTVYGYTF. As DNA, the CDR3 is TGTGCCAGCAGTGGGACAGTCTATGGCTACACCTTC.

The CDR3 here is CATSRDFTRGSSNEQFF. The CDR3 DNA reads TGTGCCACCAGCAGAGATTTCACTCGCGGGAGTAGCAATGAGCAGTTCTTC. The rearrangement joins TRBV15 to TRBJ2-1; 7 nucleotides agree with TRBD2. Unmatched junction bases numbered 11, after V lost 0 bases and J lost 6 bases. The CDR3 length is 17 residues. The germline gives CDR1 LNHNV, CDR2 YYDKDF (reference sequence).

The chain employs TRBV6-6 and TRBJ2-5; TRBD1 might be the D (5 bases). Germline CDR1 is MNHNY and CDR2 is SVGAGI (reference sequence). V was cut by 0 bases and J by 5 bases, with 16 bases left in between. The CDR3 has 16 amino acids. CDR3 sequence (DNA): TGTGCCAGCAGTTACTCGAATTTTGGGGCCGCCGAGACCCAGTACTTC. Residues: CASSYSNFGAAETQYF.

The rearrangement links TRBV7-3 to TRBJ2-3; 12 nucleotides match TRBD2. Germline CDR1 and CDR2: SGHTA and FQGTGA. This CDR3 contains 14 residues. Trimming took 5 bases from V and 5 from J; bases not matched to a gene: 2. DNA for the CDR3: TGTGCCAGCAGCCCGGGACTAGCGGGAGATACGCAGTATTTT. Translation: CASSPGLAGDTQYF.

This chain connects TRBV23-1 to TRBJ2-3, with TRBD2 as a possible D gene (6 bases). TRBV23-1 has ORF status, its function being uncertain. This CDR3 has 14 residues. Trimming took off 0 bases at V and 9 bases at J, with 13 bases between the two ends. The CDR3 nucleotides are TGCGCCAGCAGTCAATCGGAGGGAAGAGGCACGCAGTATTTT. This encodes CASSQSEGRGTQYF.

This sequence joins TRBV28 and TRBJ2-7, with 13 bases lining up with TRBD2. V was clipped by 5 bases and J by 5 bases; unmatched bases: 18. From germline, CDR1 is MDHEN and CDR2 SYDVKM. The CDR3 spans 19 residues. DNA for the CDR3: TGTGCCAGCAGTGTAGACAGGGGCAGACTAGCGGGAGGTCTAAACGAGCAGTACTTC. Its protein is CASSVDRGRLAGGLNEQYF.

This clone was detected a few times. V and J are TRBV10-3 and TRBJ2-7; TRBD2 agrees at 13 bases. The V and J ends lost 11 bases and 7 bases, in that order; junction bases with no gene match: 11. Germline V CDR1 and CDR2: ENHRY, SYGVKD. This CDR3 has 14 residues. In nucleotides, the CDR3 is TGTGCCTTTGGGACTAGCGGGACTACGGGAGAGCAGTACTTC. Translated: CAFGTSGTTGEQYF.

J is TRBJ2-7 and V is TRBV30, with 9 bases lining up with TRBD2. The CDR3 contains 15 residues. Germline V gives CDR1 GTSNPN, CDR2 SVGIG (reference sequence). With 4 bases clipped from V and 3 bases from J, the junction kept 10 bases outside the gene matches. In DNA, the CDR3 is TGTGCCTGGAAGGAAATAGCGGGAGTCGGCTACGAGCAGTACTTC. Translated, it gives CAWKEIAGVGYEQYF.

This clone was seen more than once but under ten times. The chain carries TRBV18 and TRBJ2-1; D remains unclear. Germline lookup yields CDR1 KGHSH and CDR2 LQKENI. This CDR3 contains 15 residues. Trimming stripped 3 bases from V and 8 bases from J, with 17 bases between. The CDR3 loop reads CASSPGASLGDEQFF. CDR3 DNA sequence: TGTGCCAGCTCACCGGGCGCGTCGTTAGGCGATGAGCAGTTCTTC.

Comment on this clone: Within the sample, other DNA sequences also encode this same CDR3. The chain links TRBV28 to TRBJ1-2, with 8 nucleotides matching TRBD1. There are 12 residues in the CDR3. The V gene end was trimmed by 3 bases and the J gene end by 6 bases; junction bases not matched to a gene: 0. The germline V gene encodes CDR1 MDHEN and CDR2 SYDVKM. The CDR3 loop is CASSLTGDGYTF. The DNA of the CDR3 is TGTGCCAGCAGTTTGACAGGGGATGGCTACACCTTC.

V and J are TRBV4-2 and TRBJ2-2, with TRBD2 as a possible D gene (5 bases). V lost 4 bases and J lost 1, with 10 bases in between. This CDR3 is 15 amino acids long. Germline CDR1 and CDR2: LGHNA and YNFKEQ. CDR3 protein: CASSPAGGNTGELFF. The DNA for the CDR3 is TGTGCCAGCAGCCCCGCGGGTGGGAACACCGGGGAGCTGTTTTTT.

The rearrangement joins TRBV28 to TRBJ2-3; D is ambiguous. This CDR3 is 14 amino acids long. Germline V gene lookup returns CDR1 MDHEN and CDR2 SYDVKM. With 4 bases removed from V and 1 base from J, the gap between germline ends came to 9 bases. The CDR3 loop reads CASSSPRGTDTQYF. CDR3 nucleotides: TGTGCCAGCAGTTCCCCGAGAGGCACAGATACGCAGTATTTT.

This sequence joins TRBV6-1 and TRBJ2-1, with 9 bases aligning to TRBD2. CDR1 is MNHNS, CDR2 SASEGT, per germline. The junction had 18 bases not matched to a gene; V was cut back by 8 bases and J by 13 bases. The CDR3 is 15 residues long. This CDR3 reads CASLGNSGSKVSQFF. The CDR3 DNA follows: TGTGCCAGCTTGGGAAATAGCGGGAGTAAGGTCAGCCAGTTCTTC.

This clone appeared a few times. V usage is TRBV7-9 and J usage is TRBJ1-1; 12 bases match TRBD1. Germline CDR1 and CDR2: SEHNR and FQNEAQ (reference sequence). This CDR3 has 14 residues. V dropped 7 bases and J dropped 7; count of bases not matched to a gene: 7. The CDR3 DNA sequence: TGTGCCAGCAACCCGGGACAGGGGGCTGTTGAAGCTTTCTTT. Protein: CASNPGQGAVEAFF.

The gene calls are TRBV27 and TRBJ1-4; the match to TRBD1 covers 7 bases. In germline, CDR1 is MNHEY, CDR2 SMNVEV (reference sequence). This CDR3 contains 15 residues. The trim removed 4 bases at V and 2 bases at J, leaving 4 bases unmatched. The CDR3 sequence: CASSSQGVTNEKLFF. The CDR3 nucleotides read TGTGCCAGCAGTTCCCAGGGGGTTACTAATGAAAAACTGTTTTTT.

The genes are TRBV4-3 and TRBJ2-3; TRBD2 matches 13 bases. CDR3 length: 17 residues. Germline CDR1 LGHNA, CDR2 YSLEER. After removal of 3 bases from V and 6 bases from J, the junction contained 9 bases not matched to a gene. CDR3 DNA sequence: TGCGCCAGCAGCCATAGAAGACTAGCGGGAGGCATGGATACGCAGTATTTT. It translates to CASSHRRLAGGMDTQYF.

This clone has just a few counts. The gene calls are TRBV7-2 and TRBJ2-7; D is possibly TRBD2 (5 bases). The CDR3 covers 14 residues. V was shortened by 4 bases and J by 4 bases, with 14 bases between the two germline ends. CDR1 is SGHTA and CDR2 is FQGNSA in the germline V gene. The CDR3 bases are TGTGCCAGCAGCTCGGACTGGCCCAAGTACGAGCAGTACTTC. It is translated as CASSSDWPKYEQYF.

A few counts support this clone. V usage is TRBV9 and J usage is TRBJ2-5; 7 bases align to TRBD1. The J segment lost 4 bases and the V segment lost 0 bases, leaving 3 bases of the junction unmatched. The germline CDR1 and CDR2 sequences are SGDLS and YYNGEE. This CDR3 spans 14 amino acids. The CDR3, as DNA: TGTGCCAGCAGCGTAGAAGGGGGCGGAGAGACCCAGTACTTC. This codes for CASSVEGGGETQYF.

The chain joins TRBV7-2 to TRBJ2-5; maybe TRBD2 (5 bases). Germline CDR1 is SGHTA and CDR2 is FQGNSA. This CDR3 is built from 13 residues. V lost 5 bases, J lost 7 bases, and 14 bases lay in between. The DNA for the CDR3 is TGTGCCAGCAGCCAGACCGGGGTGGGGACCCAGTACTTC. Translating it yields CASSQTGVGTQYF.

The chain uses TRBV4-2 and TRBJ1-1; D uncertain. Per the germline V gene, CDR1 is LGHNA and CDR2 is YNFKEQ. The CDR3 consists of 16 residues. The germline V and J ends were trimmed by 0 bases and 7 bases, with 18 bases remaining between them. CDR3 DNA: TGTGCCAGCAGCCAAGATTTAGCAAACCCTATTCATGAAGCTTTCTTT. It is translated as CASSQDLANPIHEAFF.

This clone has a handful of counts. The DNA for the CDR3 is TGTGCCAGCAGTAGCGGAAGCTATGGCTACACCTTC. Translation gives CASSSGSYGYTF. This chain connects TRBV27 to TRBJ1-2; no definite D call. The CDR3 is 12 residues long. Germline V gene sequence: CDR1 MNHEY, CDR2 SMNVEV (reference sequence). Deletions cut 5 bases from V and 4 bases from J, with 8 bases between.

On this clone itself: Compared with germline, one end of the junction differs, possibly owing to a read error. This sequence joins TRBV6-5 and TRBJ2-2; D possibly corresponds to TRBD1 (5 bases). CDR1 MNHEY and CDR2 SVGAGI come from the germline V gene. The CDR3 extends over 14 amino acids. As DNA, the CDR3 is TGTGCCAGCCGAAACTCAGGGAACCCCGGGGAGCTGTTTTTT. This codes for CASRNSGNPGELFF.

The rearrangement joins TRBV10-3 to TRBJ2-7, with TRBD2 matching over 11 bases. This CDR3 spans 14 amino acids. V dropped 6 bases and J dropped 4; count of bases not matched to a gene: 5. The germline V gene encodes CDR1 ENHRY and CDR2 SYGVKD. CDR3 sequence (DNA): TGTGCCATCAGGGGGGCTAGCGGGAGGTACGAGCAGTACTTC. This codes for CAIRGASGRYEQYF.

In this sample, this clone turned up a few times. V gene TRBV5-6 combines with J gene TRBJ2-3, with 9 nucleotides matching TRBD1. The CDR3 totals 16 residues. The ends lost 4 bases at V and 4 bases at J; junction bases unmatched: 10. Germline V gives CDR1 SGHDT, CDR2 YYEEEE. The CDR3: CASSQARDRVPDTQYF. Here the CDR3 DNA reads TGTGCCAGCAGCCAAGCGCGGGACAGGGTGCCAGATACGCAGTATTTT.

This rearrangement joins TRBV5-6 to TRBJ2-7; D might be TRBD2 (5 bases). CDR3 length: 11 residues. Germline V gene lookup returns CDR1 SGHDT and CDR2 YYEEEE. V was trimmed by 1 base and J by 6 bases, leaving 5 bases between them. The CDR3 nucleotides are TGTGCCAGCAGCTTGAGCGGCGAGCAGTACTTC. This sequence encodes CASSLSGEQYF.

This clone was detected a few times. The chain links TRBV30 to TRBJ1-1, with unresolved D. V lost 3 bases and J 0 bases, leaving 17 bases between the germline ends. The CDR3 has 16 amino acids. Germline-derived CDR1 and CDR2 are GTSNPN and SVGIG (reference sequence). The CDR3 region has the DNA TGTGCCTGGAGAAAGTCGCGGGGTAGGGTGAACACTGAAGCTTTCTTT. Its protein is CAWRKSRGRVNTEAFF. Supplemented by reference TRBV30 and TRBJ1-1, the full variable domain reads SQTIHQWPATLVQPVGSPLSLECTVEGTSNPNLYWYRQAAGRGLQLLFYSVGIGQISSEVPQNLSASRPQDRQFILSSKKLLLSDSGFYLCAWRKSRGRVNTEAFFGQGTRLTVV.

This chain links TRBV20-1 with TRBJ2-7; D ambiguous. The CDR3 covers 11 residues. Germline lookup yields CDR1 DFQATT and CDR2 SNEGSKA (reference sequence). V was cut by 3 bases and J by 3 bases, with 6 bases left in between. The CDR3 DNA reads TGCAGTGCTAGGGCCAGCTACGAGCAGTACTTC. It specifies CSARASYEQYF.

This clone was seen only a few times. This rearrangement joins TRBV30 to TRBJ2-3; tentative D call: TRBD2 (7 bases). Trimming pared 3 bases from V and 2 bases from J, leaving 12 bases between. CDR3 size: 14 residues. Per the germline V gene, CDR1 is GTSNPN and CDR2 is SVGIG (reference sequence). The CDR3 DNA sequence: TGTGCCTGGAGCTGGGGGGGCCTCACAGATACGCAGTATTTT. The encoded protein is CAWSWGGLTDTQYF. The whole variable domain, remainder taken from reference TRBV30 and TRBJ2-3, is SQTIHQWPATLVQPVGSPLSLECTVEGTSNPNLYWYRQAAGRGLQLLFYSVGIGQISSEVPQNLSASRPQDRQFILSSKKLLLSDSGFYLCAWSWGGLTDTQYFGPGTRLTVL.